Given below is one TCR beta chain in context. No antigen is known for it. The data belong to a study of early T cells in non-severe SARS-CoV-2 infection. Whole-study context: Sequencing of unsorted whole blood was done on bulk RNA, leaving chains unpaired. Overall study results and limits: Lookups in VDJdb leaned toward anti-spike CD8 responses and missed private and CD4 specificities.

Unique molecular identifiers were added to individual cDNA molecules. TCRdb re-analysed the 5' RACE reads in MiXCR, keeping a single row per CDR3 protein. The sample lists tens of thousands of distinct CDR3 sequences, roughly 10% occurring once. Sequencing was done on a sample of whole blood. This TCR was sampled from an adult who was a healthcare worker with PCR-confirmed SARS-CoV-2 infection or an uninfected control (not recorded which).

CDR3 loop: CASSSLLTSGESEQYF. In nucleotides, the CDR3 is TGTGCCAGCAGCTCCCTCCTTACTAGCGGGGAGAGCGAGCAGTACTTC. The chain links TRBV7-9 to TRBJ2-7, with TRBD2 identical over 10 bases. Looked up from germline, CDR1 is SEHNR and CDR2 is FQNEAQ (reference sequence). The junction had 12 bases not matched to a gene; V was cut back by 4 bases and J by 6 bases. The CDR3 sequence is 16 residues long.